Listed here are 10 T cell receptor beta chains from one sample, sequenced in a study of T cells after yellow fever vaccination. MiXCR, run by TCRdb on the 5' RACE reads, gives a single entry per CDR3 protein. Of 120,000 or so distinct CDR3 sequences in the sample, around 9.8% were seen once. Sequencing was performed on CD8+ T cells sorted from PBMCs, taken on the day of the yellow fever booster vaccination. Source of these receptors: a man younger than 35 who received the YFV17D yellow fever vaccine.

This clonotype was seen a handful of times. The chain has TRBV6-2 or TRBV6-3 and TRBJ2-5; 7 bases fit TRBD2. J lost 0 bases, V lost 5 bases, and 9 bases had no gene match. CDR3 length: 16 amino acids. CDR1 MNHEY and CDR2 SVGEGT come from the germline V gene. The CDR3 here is CASSPLAGSNQETQYF. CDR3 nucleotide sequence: TGTGCCAGCAGTCCCTTAGCGGGTTCTAACCAAGAGACCCAGTACTTC.

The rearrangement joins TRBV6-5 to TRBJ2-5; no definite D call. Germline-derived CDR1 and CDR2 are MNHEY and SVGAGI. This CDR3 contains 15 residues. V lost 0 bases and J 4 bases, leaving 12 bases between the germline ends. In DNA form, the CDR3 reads TGTGCCAGCAGTTACTCCCAGGATCCTCGAGAGACCCAGTACTTC. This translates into CASSYSQDPRETQYF.

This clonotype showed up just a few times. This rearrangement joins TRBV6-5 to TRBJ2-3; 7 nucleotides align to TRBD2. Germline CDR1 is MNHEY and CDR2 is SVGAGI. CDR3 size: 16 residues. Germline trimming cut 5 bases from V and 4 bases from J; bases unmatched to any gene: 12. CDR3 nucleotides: TGTGCCAGCAGTCGACCGTCTAGCGGTTGGCCAGATACGCAGTATTTT. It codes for CASSRPSSGWPDTQYF.

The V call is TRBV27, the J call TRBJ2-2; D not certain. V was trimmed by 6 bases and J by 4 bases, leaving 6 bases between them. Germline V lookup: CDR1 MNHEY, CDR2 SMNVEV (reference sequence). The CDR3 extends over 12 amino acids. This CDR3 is CASRHFTGELFF. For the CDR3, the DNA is TGTGCCAGCAGACACTTCACCGGGGAGCTGTTTTTT.

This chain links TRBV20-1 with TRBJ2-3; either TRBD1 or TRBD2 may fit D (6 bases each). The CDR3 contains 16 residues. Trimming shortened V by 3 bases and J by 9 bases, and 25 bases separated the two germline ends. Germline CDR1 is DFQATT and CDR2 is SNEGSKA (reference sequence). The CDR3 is CSASNPARGESGTQYF. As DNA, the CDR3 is TGCAGTGCTAGCAACCCGGCTAGGGGGGAGAGCGGGACGCAGTATTTT.

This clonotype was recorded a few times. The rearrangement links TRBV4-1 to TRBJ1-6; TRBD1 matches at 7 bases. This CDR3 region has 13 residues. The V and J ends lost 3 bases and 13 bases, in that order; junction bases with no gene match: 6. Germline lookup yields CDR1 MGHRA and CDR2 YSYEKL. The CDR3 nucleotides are TGCGCCAGCAGCCAGGACAGGCTAAGGCCCCTCCACTTT. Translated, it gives CASSQDRLRPLHF.

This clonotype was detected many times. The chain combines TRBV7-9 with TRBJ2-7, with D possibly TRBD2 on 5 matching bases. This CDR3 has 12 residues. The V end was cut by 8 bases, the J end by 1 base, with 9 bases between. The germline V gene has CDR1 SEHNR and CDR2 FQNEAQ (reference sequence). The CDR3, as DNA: TGTGCCAGCTCACTAGGATCCTACGAGCAGTACGTC. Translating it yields CASSLGSYEQYV.

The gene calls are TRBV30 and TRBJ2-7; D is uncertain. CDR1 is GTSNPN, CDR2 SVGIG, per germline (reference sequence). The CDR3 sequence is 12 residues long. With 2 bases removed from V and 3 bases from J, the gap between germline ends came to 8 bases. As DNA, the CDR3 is TGTGCCTGGAGTATGAGTGTCTACGAGCAGTACTTC. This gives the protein CAWSMSVYEQYF.

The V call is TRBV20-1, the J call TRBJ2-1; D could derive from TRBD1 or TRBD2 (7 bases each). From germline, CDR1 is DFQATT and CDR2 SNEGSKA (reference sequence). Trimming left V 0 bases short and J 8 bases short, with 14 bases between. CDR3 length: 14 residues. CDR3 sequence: CSARDRGGLYEQFF. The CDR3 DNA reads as TGCAGTGCTAGAGACAGGGGGGGTCTCTATGAGCAGTTCTTC.

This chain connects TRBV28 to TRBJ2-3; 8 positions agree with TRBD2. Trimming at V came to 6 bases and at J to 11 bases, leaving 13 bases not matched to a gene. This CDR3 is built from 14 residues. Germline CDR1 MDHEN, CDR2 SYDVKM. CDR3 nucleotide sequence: TGTGCCAGCAGCTTAGGACGGTTTAGCGGGGAGCAGTATTTT. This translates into CASSLGRFSGEQYF.